The 27 T cell receptor beta chains reported below all come from one sample, sequenced in a study of T-cell memory formation after mild COVID-19. TCRdb re-analysed the 5' RACE reads in MiXCR, keeping a single row per CDR3 protein. Among about 360,000 distinct CDR3 sequences listed, under 15% were seen once. The specimen was PBMCs or a T cell subset sorted from them (not recorded which). The receptors originated from a man younger than 30 who had mild COVID-19 (a few samples of this study predate the infection). Cell type and time point are not known.

This chain links TRBV5-1 with TRBJ1-6, with D uncertain. The CDR3 contains 13 residues. Germline V gene data show CDR1 as SGHRS and CDR2 as YFSETQ. V was trimmed by 0 bases and J by 9 bases, leaving 7 bases between them. CDR3 in DNA: TGCGCCAGCAGCTTGGATATGGGTTCACCCCTCCACTTT. Translated, it gives CASSLDMGSPLHF.

This clonotype was counted a few times. The gene calls are TRBV6-2 or TRBV6-3 and TRBJ2-7, with 10 bases that match TRBD2. The CDR3 has 17 residues. Germline-derived CDR1 and CDR2 are MNHEY and SVGEGT. Losses at the gene ends were 0 bases for V and 1 base for J; bases not matched to a gene: 6. CDR3 sequence reads: CASSYSTDSGGSYEQYV. DNA for the CDR3: TGTGCCAGCAGTTACTCGACGGATAGCGGGGGGTCCTACGAGCAGTACGTC.

This clonotype was observed many times. The DNA of the CDR3 is TGTGCCAGCAGCCCAAGGGTCTTATACGACAATGAGCAGTTCTTC. Translation gives CASSPRVLYDNEQFF. The chain joins TRBV11-2 to TRBJ2-1; D call uncertain. The length of the CDR3 is 15 residues. The V and J ends lost 5 bases and 5 bases respectively, with 16 bases between them. Germline-derived CDR1 and CDR2 are SGHAT and FQNNGV.

The V call is TRBV11-2, the J call TRBJ2-5, with a tentative D call TRBD2 (5 bases). The CDR3 is 12 amino acids. Trimming pared 1 base from V and 7 bases from J, leaving 7 bases between. The germline CDR1 and CDR2 sequences are SGHAT and FQNNGV. CDR3 DNA: TGTGCCAGCAGCTTAGGACGGGGGACCCAGTACTTC. Translating gives CASSLGRGTQYF.

The genes are TRBV7-9 and TRBJ1-4; D uncertain. Germline V gives CDR1 SEHNR, CDR2 FQNEAQ (reference sequence). Trimming cost V 4 bases and J 0 bases, with 9 bases left between them. The CDR3 spans 15 residues. The DNA of the CDR3 is TGTGCCAGCAGCTCGACGATGGCAACTAATGAAAAACTGTTTTTT. Its protein product is CASSSTMATNEKLFF.

J is TRBJ1-1 and V is TRBV5-6; D ambiguous. The CDR3 is 14 amino acids. The V gene's germline CDR1 is SGHDT and CDR2 YYEEEE. The ends were cut back, 4 bases at V and 3 bases at J, with 13 bases in the middle. The CDR3 coding sequence is TGTGCCAGCAGCGGGGTAGGGTCTGACACTGAAGCTTTCTTT. It specifies CASSGVGSDTEAFF.

This chain uses TRBV7-6 with TRBJ2-5; 7 bases are shared with TRBD1. CDR3 length: 14 residues. CDR1 SGHVS and CDR2 FNYEAQ come from the germline V gene. V was clipped by 5 bases and J by 3 bases; unmatched bases: 6. For the CDR3, the DNA is TGTGCCAGCAGCCCGGGACAGCTTAAAGAGACCCAGTACTTC. It translates to CASSPGQLKETQYF.

CDR3: CSVAGGNPYEQYV. CDR3 bases: TGCAGCGTTGCGGGGGGAAACCCGTACGAGCAGTACGTC. The chain is built from TRBV29-1 and TRBJ2-7; 7 nucleotides align to TRBD2. Trimming removed 4 bases from V and 4 bases from J; junction bases left unmatched: 7. Germline lookup yields CDR1 SQVTM and CDR2 ANQGSEA. The CDR3 loop spans 13 amino acids.

This clonotype occurred a few times. The chain couples TRBV29-1 to TRBJ2-1; possible D gene TRBD2, 6 bases. CDR1 and CDR2 (germline): SQVTM, ANQGSEA. The CDR3 is 15 residues long. V was trimmed by 1 base and J by 5 bases, leaving 15 bases between them. For the CDR3, the DNA is TGCAGCGTTGAAGGGATCGGGGAGGTCCACAATGAGCAGTTCTTC. Protein product: CSVEGIGEVHNEQFF.

This chain joins TRBV12-3 or TRBV12-4 and TRBJ1-4, with 9 bases aligning to TRBD1. This CDR3 region has 14 residues. The J segment lost 14 bases and the V segment lost 6 bases, leaving 13 bases of the junction unmatched. The CDR3 DNA is TGTGCCAGCAGCGCGGGACAGGGTTATCTCACCCTGTTTTTT. As protein: CASSAGQGYLTLFF.

This clonotype has a count of ten or more. The chain links TRBV5-1 to TRBJ1-3, with D perhaps TRBD1 (5 bases). The CDR3 extends over 16 amino acids. V was trimmed by 4 bases and J by 2 bases, leaving 16 bases between them. Per germline, CDR1 SGHRS and CDR2 YFSETQ. DNA for the CDR3: TGCGCCAGCAGCGTGGACCCCGGGACCCCTGGAAACACCATATATTTT. This sequence encodes CASSVDPGTPGNTIYF.

This clonotype came up a few times. The rearrangement links TRBV6-4 to TRBJ1-5; the D is unclear. CDR1 is MRHNA and CDR2 is SNTAGT in the germline V gene. Deletions cut 7 bases from V and 4 bases from J, with 5 bases between. CDR3 length equals 11 residues. Here the CDR3 reads CASKFNQPQHF. Here the CDR3 DNA reads TGTGCCAGCAAATTTAATCAGCCCCAGCATTTT.

The chain employs TRBV2 and TRBJ1-6, with a weak D call TRBD1 (6 bases). The CDR3 sequence is 15 residues long. Germline V gene data show CDR1 as SNHLY and CDR2 as FYNNEI. Deletions cut 6 bases from V and 9 bases from J, with 18 bases between. CDR3 residues: CASRDYRDRGSPLHF. CDR3 bases: TGTGCCAGCAGGGACTACAGGGACCGGGGTTCACCCCTCCACTTT.

This clonotype was counted many times. The rearrangement joins TRBV29-1 to TRBJ2-1; D call uncertain. The CDR3 has 15 amino acids. CDR1 is SQVTM and CDR2 is ANQGSEA in the germline V gene. Trimming shortened V by 1 base and J by 4 bases, and 14 bases separated the two germline ends. In DNA form, the CDR3 reads TGCAGCGTTGAAGCCCCCGGCAAGTCGTACAATGAGCAGTTCTTC. Protein product: CSVEAPGKSYNEQFF.

The chain couples TRBV11-2 to TRBJ2-5, with 8 bases lining up with TRBD2. J lost 1 base, V lost 7 bases, and 2 bases had no gene match. The CDR3 covers 13 residues. CDR1 and CDR2 (germline): SGHAT, FQNNGV. Here the CDR3 reads CASTGGAQETQYF. DNA of the CDR3: TGTGCCAGCACCGGGGGGGCCCAAGAGACCCAGTACTTC.

The chain couples TRBV6-5 to TRBJ1-6, with 8 nucleotides matching TRBD1. The CDR3 totals 16 residues. The germline gives CDR1 MNHEY, CDR2 SVGAGI. With 7 bases clipped from V and 2 bases from J, the junction kept 7 bases outside the gene matches. CDR3 nucleotide sequence: TGTGCCAGCACCGACAGGGGAGGCACCTATAATTCACCCCTCCACTTT. It translates to CASTDRGGTYNSPLHF.

The chain has TRBV6-5 and TRBJ2-5; no definite D call. The CDR3 is 17 residues long. Germline CDR1 is MNHEY and CDR2 is SVGAGI. Trimming took off 5 bases at V and 5 bases at J, with 24 bases between the two ends. The CDR3 reads CASSPRLIARSDETQYF. Written as DNA, the CDR3 is TGTGCCAGCAGTCCCCGTCTTATAGCTCGGTCTGATGAGACCCAGTACTTC.

This chain uses TRBV7-9 with TRBJ2-5, with TRBD1 matching 11 bases. The trim removed 5 bases at V and 5 bases at J, leaving 10 bases unmatched. This CDR3 is 16 amino acids long. CDR1 is SEHNR, CDR2 FQNEAQ, per germline (reference sequence). In DNA form, the CDR3 reads TGTGCCAGCAGCCCGGACAGGGGGCTTCAGTATGAGACCCAGTACTTC. It yields the protein CASSPDRGLQYETQYF.

This chain connects TRBV12-3 or TRBV12-4 to TRBJ1-2; D ambiguous. V lost 3 bases and J lost 7, with 12 bases in between. CDR3 length: 13 residues. The CDR3 DNA reads as TGTGCCAGCAGTTTCCCCACACGTCGTGGCTACACCTTC. Amino acid sequence: CASSFPTRRGYTF.

This clonotype has more than one count but fewer than ten. The CDR3: CASSLVGFGELFF. The CDR3 DNA reads as TGTGCCAGCAGCCTAGTCGGGTTCGGGGAGCTGTTTTTT. V gene TRBV11-2 combines with J gene TRBJ2-2; D is unclear. This CDR3 spans 13 amino acids. Germline V CDR1 and CDR2: SGHAT, FQNNGV. Trimming took off 5 bases at V and 7 bases at J, with 11 bases between the two ends.

The sample holds many counts of this clonotype. V gene TRBV7-3 combines with J gene TRBJ2-3; D unresolved. Looked up from germline, CDR1 is SGHTA and CDR2 is FQGTGA. V was shortened by 0 bases and J by 0 bases, with 16 bases between the two germline ends. This CDR3 spans 18 amino acids. CDR3 DNA sequence: TGTGCCAGCAGCTTAACAGCTATCGGGTCGTTGAGCACAGATACGCAGTATTTT. This encodes CASSLTAIGSLSTDTQYF.

The V gene is TRBV20-1, the J gene TRBJ2-7; 7 nucleotides align to TRBD1. Germline CDR1 reads DFQATT; CDR2 reads SNEGSKA (reference sequence). CDR3 size: 13 residues. V lost 6 bases to trimming and J lost 3 bases; unmatched junction nucleotides: 8. In nucleotides, the CDR3 is TGCAGTGCCCTCGGACAGGAAAGCTACGAGCAGTACTTC. Amino acids: CSALGQESYEQYF.

This clonotype turned up a few times. The rearrangement uses TRBV29-1 and TRBJ2-1; D gene uncertain. This CDR3 spans 12 amino acids. Germline-derived CDR1 and CDR2 are SQVTM and ANQGSEA. Trimming left V 5 bases short and J 4 bases short, with 9 bases between. The CDR3 region has the DNA TGCAGCGTTCAGCCCCTTTACAATGAGCAGTTCTTC. As protein: CSVQPLYNEQFF.

This clonotype was detected only once. The chain uses TRBV7-8 and TRBJ2-2, with TRBD1 identical over 7 bases. The trim removed 2 bases at V and 2 bases at J, leaving 8 bases unmatched. The CDR3 covers 17 residues. Per germline, CDR1 SGHVS and CDR2 FQNEAQ. For the CDR3, the DNA is TGTGCCAGCAGCTTAACCCTGGGACAGAATAACACCGGGGAGCTGTTTTTT. The encoded protein is CASSLTLGQNNTGELFF.

The chain's CDR3 is CASIGLTGEAFF. The CDR3 DNA reads as TGTGCCAGCATCGGACTAACGGGTGAAGCTTTCTTT. The V gene is TRBV7-9, the J gene TRBJ1-1; D not resolved. Trimming shortened V by 7 bases and J by 7 bases, and 13 bases separated the two germline ends. Germline V gene lookup returns CDR1 SEHNR and CDR2 FQNEAQ (reference sequence). There are 12 residues in the CDR3. The whole variable domain, remainder taken from reference TRBV7-9 and TRBJ1-1, is DTGVSQNPRHKITKRGQNVTFRCDPISEHNRLYWYRQTLGQGPEFLTYFQNEAQLEKSRLLSDRFSAERPKGSFSTLEIQRTEQGDSAMYLCASIGLTGEAFFGQGTRLTVV.

This clonotype was observed a handful of times. CDR3 sequence (DNA): TGTGCCAGCAGCTCCGCTCAGGGGCGCGGCTACACCTTC. As protein: CASSSAQGRGYTF. The V and J genes are TRBV7-2 and TRBJ1-2, with a tentative D call TRBD1 (6 bases). The ends were cut back, 4 bases at V and 8 bases at J, with 14 bases in the middle. This CDR3 has 13 amino acids. The germline V gene encodes CDR1 SGHTA and CDR2 FQGNSA.

This clonotype has ten or more counts. The V call is TRBV5-6, the J call TRBJ1-5; no clear D gene. The CDR3 has 15 amino acids. From germline, CDR1 is SGHDT and CDR2 YYEEEE. The V gene lost 4 bases and the J gene lost 3 bases, with 14 bases spanning the gap. This CDR3 is CASSAEGGYNQPQHF. Here the CDR3 DNA reads TGTGCCAGCAGCGCGGAGGGAGGATACAATCAGCCCCAGCATTTT.